This T cell receptor beta chain was captured by sequencing in a study of beta chain features in type 1 diabetes. In the study overall: The study examined about 110,000,000 sorted cells across all samples.

V shed 5 bases, J shed 4 bases, and the junction held 16 bases outside the gene matches. The V gene's germline CDR1 is SGHTA and CDR2 FQGNSA. The CDR3 spans 18 residues. What was sequenced were expressed TCRB transcripts, since all of the isolated RNA had been reverse transcribed. Libraries were prepared by immunoSEQ multiplex PCR; TCRdb keeps only in-frame clonotypes and omits some of them. The repertoire consists of a few hundred thousand clones, with around 30% occurring once and the leading ten covering around 0.065%. To note about this clone: Its specificity is unknown.

Findings of the study overall: Type 1 diabetes patients showed fewer insertions and more deletions at VDJ junctions.

Sequencing input: naive CD4+ T cells from blood. The rearrangement links TRBV7-2 to TRBJ2-1, with 8 bases identical to TRBD1. This TCR was sampled from a man between 18 and 35 years old in good health. CDR3 residues: CASSRLSQGAVIYNEQFF. The CDR3 nucleotides are TGTGCCAGCAGCCGCCTCTCCCAGGGGGCCGTCATTTACAATGAGCAGTTCTTC. Supplemented by reference TRBV7-2 and TRBJ2-1, the full variable domain reads GAGVSQSPSNKVTEKGKDVELRCDPISGHTALYWYRQSLGQGLEFLIYFQGNSAPDKSGLPSDRFSAERTGGSVSTLTIQRTQQEDSAVYLCASSRLSQGAVIYNEQFFGPGTRLTVL.